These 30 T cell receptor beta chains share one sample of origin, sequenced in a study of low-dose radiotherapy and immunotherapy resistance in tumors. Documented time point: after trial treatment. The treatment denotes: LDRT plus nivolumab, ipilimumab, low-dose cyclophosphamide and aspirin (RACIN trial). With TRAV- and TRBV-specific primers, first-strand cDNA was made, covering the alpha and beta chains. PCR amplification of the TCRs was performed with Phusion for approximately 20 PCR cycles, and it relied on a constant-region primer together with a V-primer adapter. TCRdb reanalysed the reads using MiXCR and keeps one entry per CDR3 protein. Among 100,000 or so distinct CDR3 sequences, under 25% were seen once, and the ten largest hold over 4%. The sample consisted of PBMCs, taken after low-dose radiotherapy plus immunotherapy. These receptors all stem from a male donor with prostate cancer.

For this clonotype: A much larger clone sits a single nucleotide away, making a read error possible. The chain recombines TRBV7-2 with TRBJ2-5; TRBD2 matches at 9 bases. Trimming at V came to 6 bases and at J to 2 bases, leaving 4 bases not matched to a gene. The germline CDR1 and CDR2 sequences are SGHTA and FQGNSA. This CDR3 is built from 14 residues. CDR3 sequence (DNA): TGTGCCAGCAGACCAGCGGGGGGACAAGAGACCCAGTACTTC. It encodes CASRPAGGQETQYF. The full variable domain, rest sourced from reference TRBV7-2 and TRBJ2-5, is GAGVSQSPSNKVTEKGKDVELRCDPISGHTALYWYRQSLGQGLEFLIYFQGNSAPDKSGLPSDRFSAERTGGSVSTLTIQRTQQEDSAVYLCASRPAGGQETQYFGPGTRLLVL.

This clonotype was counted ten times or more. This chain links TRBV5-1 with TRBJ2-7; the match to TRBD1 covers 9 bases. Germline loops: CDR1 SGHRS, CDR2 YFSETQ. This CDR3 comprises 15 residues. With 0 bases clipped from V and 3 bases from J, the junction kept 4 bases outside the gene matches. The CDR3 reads CASSLAGQGYYEQYF. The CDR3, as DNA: TGCGCCAGCAGCTTGGCCGGACAGGGGTACTACGAGCAGTACTTC.

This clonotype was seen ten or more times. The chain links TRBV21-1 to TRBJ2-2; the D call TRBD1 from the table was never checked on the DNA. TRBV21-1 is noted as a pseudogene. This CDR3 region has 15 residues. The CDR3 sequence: CASSPGTKNTGELFF. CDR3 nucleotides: TGTGCCAGCAGCCCCGGGACAAAGAACACCGGGGAGCTGTTTTTT.

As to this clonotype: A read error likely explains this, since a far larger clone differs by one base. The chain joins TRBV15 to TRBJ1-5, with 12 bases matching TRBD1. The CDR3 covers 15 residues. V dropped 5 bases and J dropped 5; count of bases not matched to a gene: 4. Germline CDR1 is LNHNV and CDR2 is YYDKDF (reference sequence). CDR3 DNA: TGTGCCACCAGCGGCGGGACAGGGGGCGATCAGCCCCAGCATTTT. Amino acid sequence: CATSGGTGGDQPQHF.

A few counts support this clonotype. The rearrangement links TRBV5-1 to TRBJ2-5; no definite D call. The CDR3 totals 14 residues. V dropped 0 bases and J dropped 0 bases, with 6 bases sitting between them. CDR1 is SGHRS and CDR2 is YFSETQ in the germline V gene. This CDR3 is CASSLGWDQETQYF. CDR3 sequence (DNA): TGCGCCAGCAGCTTGGGATGGGACCAAGAGACCCAGTACTTC.

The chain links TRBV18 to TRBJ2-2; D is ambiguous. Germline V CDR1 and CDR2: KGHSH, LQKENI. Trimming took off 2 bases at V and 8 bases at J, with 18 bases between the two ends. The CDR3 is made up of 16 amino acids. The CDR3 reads CASSPRPFKAQGELFF. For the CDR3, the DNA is TGTGCCAGCTCACCAAGACCTTTCAAAGCCCAAGGGGAGCTGTTTTTT.

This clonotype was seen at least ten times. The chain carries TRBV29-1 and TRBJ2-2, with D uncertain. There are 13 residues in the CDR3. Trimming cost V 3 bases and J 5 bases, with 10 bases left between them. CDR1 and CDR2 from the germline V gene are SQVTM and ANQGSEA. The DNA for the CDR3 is TGCAGCGTTGATGACACTACAACCGGGGAGCTGTTTTTT. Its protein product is CSVDDTTTGELFF.

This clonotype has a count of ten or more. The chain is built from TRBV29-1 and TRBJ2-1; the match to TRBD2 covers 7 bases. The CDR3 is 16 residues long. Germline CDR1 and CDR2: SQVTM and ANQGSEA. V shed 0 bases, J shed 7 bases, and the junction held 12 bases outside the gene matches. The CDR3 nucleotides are TGCAGCGTTGAAGATCTCGGCGGGGGAGCCCGAAATGAGCAGTTCTTC. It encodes CSVEDLGGGARNEQFF.

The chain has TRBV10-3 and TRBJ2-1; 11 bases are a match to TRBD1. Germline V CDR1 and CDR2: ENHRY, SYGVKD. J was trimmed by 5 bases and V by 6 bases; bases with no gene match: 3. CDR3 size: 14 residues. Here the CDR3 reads CAISGTGGNNEQFF. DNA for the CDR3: TGTGCCATCAGCGGGACAGGGGGAAACAATGAGCAGTTCTTC.

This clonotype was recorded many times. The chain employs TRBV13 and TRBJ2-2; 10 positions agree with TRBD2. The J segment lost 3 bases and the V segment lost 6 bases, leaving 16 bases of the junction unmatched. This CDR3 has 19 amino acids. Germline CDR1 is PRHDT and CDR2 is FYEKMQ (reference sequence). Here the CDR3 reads CASSFLGLAGAGDTGELFF. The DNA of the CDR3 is TGTGCCAGCAGTTTCCTGGGGCTAGCGGGGGCCGGGGACACCGGGGAGCTGTTTTTT. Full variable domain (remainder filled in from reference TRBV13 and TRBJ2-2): AAGVIQSPRHLIKEKRETATLKCYPIPRHDTVYWYQQGPGQDPQFLISFYEKMQSDKGSIPDRFSAQQFSDYHSELNMSSLELGDSALYFCASSFLGLAGAGDTGELFFGEGSRLTVL.

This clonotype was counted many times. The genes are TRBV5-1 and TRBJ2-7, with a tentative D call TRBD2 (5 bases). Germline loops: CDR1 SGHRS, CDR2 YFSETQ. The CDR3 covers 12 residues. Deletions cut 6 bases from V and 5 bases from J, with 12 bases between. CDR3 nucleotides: TGCGCCAGCAAATTTGAGGGCGACGAGCAGTACTTC. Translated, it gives CASKFEGDEQYF.

Written as DNA, the CDR3 is TGTGCCAGCAGTCCTAGGACAGGCTTCGGCTATGGCTACACCTTC. Translated: CASSPRTGFGYGYTF. The V gene is TRBV28, the J gene TRBJ1-2; 7 bases align to TRBD1. Germline assignment: CDR1 MDHEN and CDR2 SYDVKM. This CDR3 has 15 amino acids. Germline trimming cut 5 bases from V and 4 bases from J; bases unmatched to any gene: 10.

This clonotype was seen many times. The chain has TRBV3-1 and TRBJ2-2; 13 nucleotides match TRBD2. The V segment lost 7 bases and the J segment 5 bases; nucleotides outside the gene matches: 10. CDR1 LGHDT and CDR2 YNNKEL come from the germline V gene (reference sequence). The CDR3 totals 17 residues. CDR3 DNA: TGTGCCAGCACTGCTGTAGTGACTAGCGGGGGGACCGGGGAGCTGTTTTTT. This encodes CASTAVVTSGGTGELFF.

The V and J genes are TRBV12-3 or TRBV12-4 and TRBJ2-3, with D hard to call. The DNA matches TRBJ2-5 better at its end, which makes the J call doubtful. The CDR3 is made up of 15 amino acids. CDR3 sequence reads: CASSTASGLRETQYF. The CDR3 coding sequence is TGTGCCAGCAGTACGGCTAGTGGTCTCAGGGAGACCCAGTACTTC.

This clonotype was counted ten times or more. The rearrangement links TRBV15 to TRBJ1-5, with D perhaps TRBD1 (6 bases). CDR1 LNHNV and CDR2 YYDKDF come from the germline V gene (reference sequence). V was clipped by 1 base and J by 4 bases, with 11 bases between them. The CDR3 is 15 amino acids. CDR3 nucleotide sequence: TGTGCCACCAGCAGAGGTTGGCAGGGGAATCAGCCCCAGCATTTT. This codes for CATSRGWQGNQPQHF.

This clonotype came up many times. This CDR3 is CASSWRGGSYEQYF. In nucleotides, the CDR3 is TGTGCCAGCAGTTGGAGGGGAGGCTCCTACGAGCAGTACTTC. The chain combines TRBV6-2 or TRBV6-3 with TRBJ2-7; D is perhaps TRBD2 (6 bases). The CDR3 consists of 14 residues. CDR1 MNHEY and CDR2 SVGEGT come from the germline V gene. V was shortened by 4 bases and J by 0 bases, with 10 bases between the two germline ends.

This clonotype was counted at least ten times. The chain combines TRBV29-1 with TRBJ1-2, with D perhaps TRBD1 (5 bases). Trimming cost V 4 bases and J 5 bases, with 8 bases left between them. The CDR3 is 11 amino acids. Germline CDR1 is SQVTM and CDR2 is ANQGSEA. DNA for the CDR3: TGCAGCGTTGGGGAGGGGTATGGCTACACCTTC. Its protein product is CSVGEGYGYTF.

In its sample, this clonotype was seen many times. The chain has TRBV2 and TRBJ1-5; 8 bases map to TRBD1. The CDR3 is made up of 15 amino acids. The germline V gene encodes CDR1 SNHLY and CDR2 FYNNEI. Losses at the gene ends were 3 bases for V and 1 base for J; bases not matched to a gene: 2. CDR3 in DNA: TGTGCCAGCAGTGAGAGGACAGGGAGCAATCAGCCCCAGCATTTT. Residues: CASSERTGSNQPQHF.

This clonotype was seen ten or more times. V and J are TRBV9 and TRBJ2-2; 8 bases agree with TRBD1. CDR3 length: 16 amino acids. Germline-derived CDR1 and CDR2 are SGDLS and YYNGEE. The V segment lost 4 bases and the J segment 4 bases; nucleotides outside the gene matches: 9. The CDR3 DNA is TGTGCCAGCAGCCTTCGACAGGGGCGAACCACCGGGGAGCTGTTTTTT. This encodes CASSLRQGRTTGELFF.

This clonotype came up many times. In DNA, the CDR3 is TGTGCCAGCAGCCAAGGGGACAGCTCCTACGAGCAGTACTTC. It yields the protein CASSQGDSSYEQYF. The chain recombines TRBV3-1 with TRBJ2-7, with 7 bases aligning to TRBD1. The CDR3 consists of 14 residues. V shed 1 base, J shed 0 bases, and the junction held 0 bases outside the gene matches. Per germline, CDR1 LGHDT and CDR2 YNNKEL (reference sequence).

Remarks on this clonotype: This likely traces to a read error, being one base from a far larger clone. The CDR3: CAIDENEQFF. CDR3 sequence (DNA): TGTGCCATCGATGAGAATGAGCAGTTCTTC. The chain carries TRBV6-6 and TRBJ2-1; D is unclear. V gave up 10 bases and J gave up 7 bases, with 8 bases separating them. Germline lookup yields CDR1 MNHNY and CDR2 SVGAGI (reference sequence). The CDR3 spans 10 residues.

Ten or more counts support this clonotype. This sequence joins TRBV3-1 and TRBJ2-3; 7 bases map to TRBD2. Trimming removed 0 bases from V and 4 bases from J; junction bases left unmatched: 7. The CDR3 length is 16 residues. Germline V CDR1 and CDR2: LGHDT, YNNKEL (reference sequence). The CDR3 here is CASSQDAYSGADTQYF. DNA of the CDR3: TGTGCCAGCAGCCAAGATGCCTACAGCGGGGCAGATACGCAGTATTTT.

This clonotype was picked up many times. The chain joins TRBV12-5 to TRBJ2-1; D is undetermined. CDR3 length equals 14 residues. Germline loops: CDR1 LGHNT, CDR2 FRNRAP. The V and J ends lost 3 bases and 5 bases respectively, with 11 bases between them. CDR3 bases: TGTGCTAGTGGTTTCGTGGCCGGTCACAATGAGCAGTTCTTC. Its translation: CASGFVAGHNEQFF.

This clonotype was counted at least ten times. The CDR3 DNA reads as TGTGCCAGCACCTCGCCCGGAAACACCATATATTTT. It yields the protein CASTSPGNTIYF. This chain connects TRBV27 to TRBJ1-3; the D is unclear. Trimming shortened V by 7 bases and J by 4 bases, and 8 bases separated the two germline ends. Germline lookup yields CDR1 MNHEY and CDR2 SMNVEV (reference sequence). CDR3 length equals 12 residues.

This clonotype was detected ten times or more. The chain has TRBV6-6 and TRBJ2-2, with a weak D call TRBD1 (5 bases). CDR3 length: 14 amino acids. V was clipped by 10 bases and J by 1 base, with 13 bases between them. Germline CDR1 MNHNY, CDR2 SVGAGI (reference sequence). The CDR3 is CANSRDWNTGELFF. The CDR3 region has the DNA TGTGCCAACTCCAGGGATTGGAACACCGGGGAGCTGTTTTTT.

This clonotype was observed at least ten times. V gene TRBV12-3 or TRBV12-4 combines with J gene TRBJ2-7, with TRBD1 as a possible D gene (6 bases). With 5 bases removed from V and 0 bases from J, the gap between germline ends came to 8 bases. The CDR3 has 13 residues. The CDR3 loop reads CASSQGSSYEQYF. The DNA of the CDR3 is TGTGCCAGCAGTCAGGGGAGCTCCTACGAGCAGTACTTC.

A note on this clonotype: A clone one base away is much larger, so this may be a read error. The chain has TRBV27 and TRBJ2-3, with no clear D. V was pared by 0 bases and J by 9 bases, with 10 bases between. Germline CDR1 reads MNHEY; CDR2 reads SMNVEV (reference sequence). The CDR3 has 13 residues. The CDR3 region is CASSLSPSETQYF. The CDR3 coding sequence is TGTGCCAGCAGTTTATCCCCGTCGGAGACGCAGTATTTT.

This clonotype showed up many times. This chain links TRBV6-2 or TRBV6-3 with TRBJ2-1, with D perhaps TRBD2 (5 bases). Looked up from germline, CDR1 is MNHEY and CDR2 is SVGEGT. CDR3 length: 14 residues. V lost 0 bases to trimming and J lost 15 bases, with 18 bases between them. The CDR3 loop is CASSYSLKSGSLFF. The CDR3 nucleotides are TGTGCCAGCAGTTACTCTCTTAAGAGCGGTAGCTTGTTCTTC.

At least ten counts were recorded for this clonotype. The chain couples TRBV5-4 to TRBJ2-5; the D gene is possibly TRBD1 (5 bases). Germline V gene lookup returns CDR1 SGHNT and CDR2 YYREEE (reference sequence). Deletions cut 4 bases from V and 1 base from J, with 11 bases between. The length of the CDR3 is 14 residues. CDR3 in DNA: TGTGCCAGCAGCACAGGACGGACCCAAGAGACCCAGTACTTC. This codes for CASSTGRTQETQYF. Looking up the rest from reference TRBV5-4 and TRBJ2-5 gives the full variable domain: ETGVTQSPTHLIKTRGQQVTLRCSSQSGHNTVSWYQQALGQGPQFIFQYYREEENGRGNFPPRFSGLQFPNYSSELNVNALELDDSALYLCASSTGRTQETQYFGPGTRLLVL.

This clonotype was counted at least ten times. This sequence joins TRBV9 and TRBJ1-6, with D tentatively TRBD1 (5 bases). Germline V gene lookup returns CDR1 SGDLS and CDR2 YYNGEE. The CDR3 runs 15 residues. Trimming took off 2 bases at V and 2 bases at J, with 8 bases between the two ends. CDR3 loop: CASSVPGTYNSPLHF. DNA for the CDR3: TGTGCCAGCAGCGTCCCAGGGACCTATAATTCACCCCTCCACTTT.